This T cell receptor (beta chain) was retrieved from a study of blood T cell repertoires in COVID-19. As for the study in general: Acute-phase and convalescent COVID-19 samples originated in the United States, Italy and Spain. PBMCs, B-cell-depleted T cells, or T cells were the source of the cDNA or gDNA that made up the material.

Germline V gene lookup returns CDR1 LNHDA and CDR2 SQIVND (reference sequence). This CDR3 is 16 amino acids long. V shed 5 bases and J 1 base; nucleotides not matched to a gene: 8. Original processing notes: The authors estimated nucleated cell counts from reference gene primer amplification. Profiling relied on immunoSEQ multiplex PCR, and the TCRdb table lists in-frame clones only, not all of them. Clonal size and the V and J genes are those of that table, whereas D and trimming came from the DNA. The sample has tens of thousands of clones, around 86% seen once. This sequence joins TRBV19 and TRBJ1-5; 7 bases line up with TRBD1. Input material: peripheral blood. This TCR derives from a human donor in a cohort sampled during active COVID-19. CDR3 protein: CASSQGGGGSNQPQHF. For the CDR3, the DNA is TGTGCCAGTAGTCAGGGGGGAGGCGGGAGCAATCAGCCCCAGCATTTT. Drawing the rest from reference TRBV19 and TRBJ1-5, the complete variable domain is DGGITQSPKYLFRKEGQNVTLSCEQNLNHDAMYWYRQDPGQGLRLIYYSQIVNDFQKGDIAEGYSVSREKKESFPLTVTSAQKNPTAFYLCASSQGGGGSNQPQHFGDGTRLSIL.